These 2 T cell receptor beta chains originate from one sample sequenced in a study of cytomegalovirus exposure and HLA in healthy donors. The PCR ran on 60 Vbeta and 13 Jbeta primers. Using immunoSEQ multiplex PCR, the repertoire was profiled, and TCRdb retains in-frame clones only, with some absent. The data contain some 130,000 clones, nearly 80% of them singletons. The specimen sequenced was PBMCs. The receptors come from a male donor in good health and CMV-seronegative.

V gene TRBV12-5 combines with J gene TRBJ1-4; 7 nucleotides align to TRBD1. The CDR3 runs to 16 residues. Germline CDR1 reads LGHNT; CDR2 reads FRNRAP. With 2 bases clipped from V and 5 bases from J, the junction kept 8 bases outside the gene matches. CDR3 loop: CASGLIRQGQNEKLFF. For the CDR3, the DNA is TGTGCTAGTGGTTTGATACGACAGGGCCAGAATGAAAAACTGTTTTTT.

The chain combines TRBV5-4 with TRBJ2-5; TRBD2 matches 8 bases. CDR1 is SGHNT, CDR2 YYREEE, per germline (reference sequence). With V trimmed by 1 base and J by 2 bases, 7 bases remained unmatched. This CDR3 spans 16 amino acids. CDR3 loop: CASSLIRGGGQETQYF. The CDR3 coding sequence is TGTGCCAGCAGCTTGATCCGGGGGGGCGGGCAAGAGACCCAGTACTTC.